The subject of this entry is one TCR beta chain. This entry belongs to a study of blood T cell repertoires in COVID-19. From germline, CDR1 is MNHEY and CDR2 SVGAGI. The CDR3 runs 12 residues. Trimming pared 5 bases from V and 2 bases from J, leaving 4 bases between. Assay used: immunoSEQ multiplex PCR; TCRdb lists only in-frame clones, some missing. The table has about 140,000 clones, approximately 83% seen once. The chain joins TRBV6-5 to TRBJ1-5; D gene unclear. What was sequenced was peripheral blood. The clonotype comes from a woman in her fifties or sixties with acute or convalescent COVID-19. The CDR3 reads CASSPGNQPQHF. Here the CDR3 DNA reads TGTGCCAGCAGTCCGGGCAATCAGCCCCAGCATTTT.